The clone carrying this TCR beta chain was counted at least ten times. Its target is unknown. A read error may account for a junction end that differs from germline. This specimen includes other DNA sequences encoding the same CDR3. This entry is derived from a study of metastatic and nonmetastatic thyroid tumors. Germline V CDR1 and CDR2: KGHSH, LQKENI. CDR3 size: 17 residues. Broader study findings: Patients with malignant thyroid tumors reportedly had significantly higher TCR beta diversity than those with benign nodules, in blood and tumor.

Original analysis: To classify distant metastasis in papillary thyroid cancer, a model was built from CDR3 differences across clinicopathological groups. TCRdb reanalyzed the PCR reads via MiXCR. The V and J calls come from TCRdb's annotation, not from the publication. The sample includes 25,000 to 30,000 clones, about 15% of them seen just once. Thyroid surgery was preceded by no treatment in any patient. The sequenced material came from blood. This clonotype was obtained from a male donor with papillary thyroid cancer or a benign thyroid nodule (not recorded which). Some clones in this sample may be carry-over from other donors' samples. The chain carries TRBV18 and TRBJ2-3; 11 nucleotides line up with TRBD1. The CDR3 DNA reads as TGTGCCAGTTCACCCATTCGGACAGGGGGCAACGCAGATACGCAGTATTTT. Translated: CASSPIRTGGNADTQYF.